This T cell receptor beta chain was sequenced for a study of blood T cell repertoires in COVID-19. Source study methods: Cell counts per sample came from amplifying reference gene primers. Method: immunoSEQ multiplex PCR; TCRdb's copy keeps in-frame clones and lacks some. That table supplies the V and J calls and clone size; D and trimming were determined from the DNA. The sample includes some 230,000 clones, 65% to 90% of them seen just once. The CDR3 extends over 15 amino acids. Trimming took 2 bases from V and 5 from J; bases not matched to a gene: 7. Germline lookup yields CDR1 MNHEY and CDR2 SMNVEV (reference sequence).

The J gene is TRBJ2-5, the V gene TRBV27; 8 nucleotides line up with TRBD1. This TCR derives from a woman in her fifties or sixties with acute or convalescent COVID-19. Input material: peripheral blood. The CDR3 here is CASSLQGAGRETQYF. DNA of the CDR3: TGTGCCAGCAGTTTACAGGGGGCGGGGAGGGAGACCCAGTACTTC.